Reported below is one T cell receptor (beta chain). The antigen is undetermined. The data belong to a study of neoadjuvant nivolumab and ipilimumab in lung cancer. Study conclusions and caveats: Pretherapy blood TCR richness correlated positively with resected tumor richness. Compared with tumor-adjacent uninvolved lung, resected tumors showed greater richness and clonality. Only a single major-pathologic-response sample was available for clonality analysis.

Sequencing was performed with immunoSEQ multiplex PCR; in TCRdb, only in-frame clones are kept and a portion is missing. The sample lists 18,000 or so clones, almost 80% occurring once. The V segment lost 0 bases and the J segment 2 bases; nucleotides outside the gene matches: 5. The germline V gene has CDR1 SGHRS and CDR2 YFSETQ. This CDR3 region has 15 residues. This clonotype was sampled from an adult with non-small cell lung cancer. Sample: tumor tissue, taken after neoadjuvant nivolumab, alone or with ipilimumab, at or shortly before surgery. V usage is TRBV5-1 and J usage is TRBJ2-7; the match to TRBD1 covers 7 bases. The CDR3 sequence is CASSLALGQAYEQYF. Here the CDR3 DNA reads TGCGCCAGCAGCTTGGCGCTAGGACAGGCCTACGAGCAGTACTTC.